The present TCR beta chain was sequenced within a study of cytomegalovirus exposure and HLA in healthy donors. Points from the study as a whole: In a later analysis, first-cohort TCR clusters were found to tend to co-occur in the approximately 120 validation repertoires.

This CDR3 is built from 12 residues. CDR1 is GTSNPN, CDR2 SVGIG, per germline (reference sequence). J lost 5 bases, V lost 8 bases, and 6 bases had no gene match. Method: immunoSEQ multiplex PCR; TCRdb's copy keeps in-frame clones and lacks some. The sample has 150,000 to 200,000 clones, 84% seen once. On this clone itself: Its antigen is not known.

This receptor was identified in a man aged 25-40 years in good health and CMV-seropositive. J is TRBJ1-1 and V is TRBV30; the match to TRBD1 covers 9 bases. Sequencing was carried out using PBMCs. The CDR3 region is CARQGVGTEAFF. The CDR3 coding sequence is TGTGCCCGACAGGGGGTCGGAACTGAAGCTTTCTTT.